This T cell receptor (beta chain) was sequenced during a study of blood T cell repertoires in COVID-19. Study-level background: COVID-19 samples collected from the United States, Italy and Spain covered acute and convalescent phases. The analysed material was cDNA or gDNA that came from T cells, B-cell-depleted T cells, or PBMCs.

How the authors handled the data: Amplification from reference gene primers served as the basis for estimated nucleated cell counts. Libraries were prepared by immunoSEQ multiplex PCR; TCRdb keeps only in-frame clonotypes and omits some of them. V and J calls and clone size follow that table, whereas D and trimming were derived from the DNA. Of around 160,000 clones listed, 80% to 90% are singletons. Germline-derived CDR1 and CDR2 are MNHNY and SVGAGI (reference sequence). V was pared by 5 bases and J by 3 bases, with 17 bases between. The CDR3 sequence is 15 residues long. The receptor was isolated from a human donor with acute or convalescent COVID-19. The donor label of this sample is uncertain. The chain has TRBV6-6 and TRBJ2-7; D may be TRBD2 (5 bases). The sequencing input was peripheral blood. Here the CDR3 DNA reads TGTGCCAGCAGTATCACTACCCGGGGATACTACGAGCAGTACTTC. Its translation is CASSITTRGYYEQYF.